The 11 T cell receptor beta chains below all came from one sample that was sequenced in a study of T cells in Graves' hyperthyroidism and ophthalmopathy. From RNA transcripts, TCR beta CDR3 regions were amplified. The TCR CDR3 was amplified in a first-round RT-PCR using the HTBI primer set. TCRdb reprocessed the multiplex PCR reads via MiXCR and lists one record per CDR3 protein. The data hold hundreds of thousands of distinct CDR3 sequences, with more than 30% observed a single time. Sequenced: blood. The receptors derive from a man younger than 30 with Graves' hyperthyroidism.

This clonotype was counted between two and nine times. The rearrangement uses TRBV20-1 and TRBJ1-1; D perhaps matches TRBD1 (6 bases). The CDR3 runs to 12 residues. V was shortened by 6 bases and J by 4 bases, with 12 bases between the two germline ends. Germline lookup yields CDR1 DFQATT and CDR2 SNEGSKA (reference sequence). CDR3 protein: CSAPRGTTEAFF. DNA for the CDR3: TGCAGTGCGCCTAGGGGGACCACTGAAGCTTTCTTT.

This clonotype was counted many times. The genes are TRBV7-9 and TRBJ2-7; no firm D call. The V gene's germline CDR1 is SEHNR and CDR2 FQNEAQ (reference sequence). The CDR3 length is 13 residues. The V end lost 5 bases, the J end lost 3 bases, and 11 bases lay between the germline ends. The CDR3 protein is CASSNPRGYEQYF. DNA of the CDR3: TGTGCCAGCAGCAACCCTCGAGGCTACGAGCAGTACTTC.

The V gene is TRBV19, the J gene TRBJ1-2, with a tentative D call TRBD1 (5 bases). Trimming pared 3 bases from V and 3 bases from J, leaving 14 bases between. CDR3 size: 15 residues. Germline CDR1 is LNHDA and CDR2 is SQIVND (reference sequence). This chain's CDR3 is CASSIGAAAYYGYTF. Written as DNA, the CDR3 is TGTGCCAGTAGTATCGGGGCCGCGGCATACTATGGCTACACCTTC.

This clonotype was seen at least ten times. This chain uses TRBV12-3 or TRBV12-4 with TRBJ1-4, with a weak D call TRBD1 (5 bases). V was cut by 1 base and J by 2 bases, with 11 bases left in between. This CDR3 comprises 16 residues. CDR3 sequence (DNA): TGTGCCAGCAGTTTAGGGTCTGGGGGGACTAATGAAAAACTGTTTTTT. This codes for CASSLGSGGTNEKLFF.

This clonotype has at least ten counts. This sequence joins TRBV5-1 and TRBJ2-2; D uncertain. This CDR3 contains 14 residues. Looked up from germline, CDR1 is SGHRS and CDR2 is YFSETQ. The V end lost 0 bases, the J end lost 4 bases, and 7 bases lay between the germline ends. The CDR3 DNA reads TGCGCCAGCAGCTTGGCCGAGGTCACCGGGGAGCTGTTTTTT. Translation: CASSLAEVTGELFF.

As regards this clonotype: Given a much more abundant clone one base away, this may be a read error. The gene calls are TRBV19 and TRBJ1-2; D gene ambiguous. The CDR3 is 11 amino acids. The germline V and J ends were trimmed by 5 bases and 10 bases, with 11 bases remaining between them. Germline loops: CDR1 LNHDA, CDR2 SQIVND (reference sequence). The DNA for the CDR3 is TGTGCCAGTAGTCTCGGACGGATCTACACCTTC. Translation: CASSLGRIYTF.

Note on this clonotype: At one boundary the junction diverges from the germline segment, which might be a read error. Here the CDR3 DNA reads TGCGCCAGCAGCCTATCGGGGACACCGTATAATTCACCCCTCCACTTT. Amino acids: CASSLSGTPYNSPLHF. The chain couples TRBV7-4 to TRBJ1-6, with D perhaps TRBD1 (6 bases). Germline V CDR1 and CDR2: SGHVT, SQSDAQ. The CDR3 is 16 residues long.

In its sample, this clonotype was seen a few times. This chain uses TRBV20-1 with TRBJ2-7, with unresolved D. Germline lookup yields CDR1 DFQATT and CDR2 SNEGSKA (reference sequence). V was shortened by 5 bases and J by 6 bases, with 11 bases between the two germline ends. The CDR3 is 11 residues long. In nucleotides, the CDR3 is TGCAGTGCTGAGGATGGGGTCGAGCAGTACTTC. Translating it yields CSAEDGVEQYF.

The CDR3: CSATPPRQETQYF. The CDR3 nucleotides are TGCAGTGCTACCCCTCCTAGGCAAGAGACCCAGTACTTC. This chain joins TRBV20-1 and TRBJ2-5; D is uncertain. Germline V gene sequence: CDR1 DFQATT, CDR2 SNEGSKA (reference sequence). The CDR3 runs to 13 residues. The germline V and J ends were trimmed by 4 bases and 2 bases, with 11 bases remaining between them.

This clonotype was seen a handful of times. The chain uses TRBV12-3 or TRBV12-4 and TRBJ2-7, with D perhaps matching TRBD1 (6 bases). Trimming stripped 4 bases from V and 12 bases from J, with 13 bases between. This CDR3 region has 11 residues. CDR3 sequence (DNA): TGTGCCAGCAGTTCAGGGGATTCTCGGTACTTC. Its protein is CASSSGDSRYF.

In regard to this clonotype: A clone one base away is much larger, so this may be a read error. The chain employs TRBV6-6 and TRBJ1-5; D is uncertain. The CDR3 contains 13 residues. Germline values: CDR1 MNHNY, CDR2 SVGAGI (reference sequence). DNA for the CDR3: TGTGTCAGCACCGAACGGGAGAACCAGCCCCAGCATTTT. Protein product: CVSTERENQPQHF.